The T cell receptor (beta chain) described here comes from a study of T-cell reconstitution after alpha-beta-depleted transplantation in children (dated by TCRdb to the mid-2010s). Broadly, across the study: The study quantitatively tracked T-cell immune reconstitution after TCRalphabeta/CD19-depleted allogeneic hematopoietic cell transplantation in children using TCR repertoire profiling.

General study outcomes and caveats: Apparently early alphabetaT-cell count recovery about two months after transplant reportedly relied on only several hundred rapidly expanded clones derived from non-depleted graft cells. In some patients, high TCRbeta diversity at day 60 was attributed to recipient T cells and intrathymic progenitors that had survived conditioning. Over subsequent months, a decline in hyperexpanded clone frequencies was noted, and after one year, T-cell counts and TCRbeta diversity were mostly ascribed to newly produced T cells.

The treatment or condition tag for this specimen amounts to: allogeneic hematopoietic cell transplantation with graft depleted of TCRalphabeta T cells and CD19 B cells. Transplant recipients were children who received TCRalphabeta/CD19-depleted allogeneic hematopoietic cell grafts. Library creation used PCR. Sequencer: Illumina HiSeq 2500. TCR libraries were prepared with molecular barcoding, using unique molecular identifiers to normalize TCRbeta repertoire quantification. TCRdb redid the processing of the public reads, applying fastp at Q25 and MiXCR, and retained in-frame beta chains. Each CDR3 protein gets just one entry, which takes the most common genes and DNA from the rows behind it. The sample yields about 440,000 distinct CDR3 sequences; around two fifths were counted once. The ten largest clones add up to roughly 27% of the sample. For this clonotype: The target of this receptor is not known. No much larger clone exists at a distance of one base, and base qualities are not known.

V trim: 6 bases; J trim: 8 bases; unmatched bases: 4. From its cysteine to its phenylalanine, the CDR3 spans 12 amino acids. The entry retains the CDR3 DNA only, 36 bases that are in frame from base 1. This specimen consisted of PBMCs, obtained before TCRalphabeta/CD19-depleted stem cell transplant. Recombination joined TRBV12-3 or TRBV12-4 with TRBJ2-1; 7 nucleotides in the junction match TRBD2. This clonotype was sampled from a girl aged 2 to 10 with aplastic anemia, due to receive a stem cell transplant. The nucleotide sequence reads TGTGCCAGCAGCCGGGGGGTCTATGAGCAGTTCTTC. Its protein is CASSRGVYEQFF.